This entry is about one T cell receptor beta chain. The data were taken from a study of CD8 T cells in Susac syndrome. The V and J ends lost 4 bases and 2 bases respectively, with 15 bases between them. The CDR3 sequence is 15 residues long. The V gene's germline CDR1 is SEHNR and CDR2 FQNEAQ (reference sequence). Included as multiple sclerosis controls were treatment-naive patients who had stable or active relapsing-remitting disease. RNA was extracted with the RNeasy kit, and a quantity of about 0.45 to 1 ug was reverse transcribed using random hexamers. TCRdb processed the immunoSEQ multiplex PCR reads anew with MiXCR; each CDR3 protein has one entry. Among 250,000 or so distinct CDR3 sequences listed, just under 95% were seen once.

The clonotype comes from a human donor with multiple sclerosis. The rearrangement links TRBV7-9 to TRBJ2-7; either TRBD1 or TRBD2 may fit D (5 bases each). Input material: CD4+ T cells from PBMCs. The CDR3 spells CASSSGPRATYEQYF. CDR3 DNA: TGTGCCAGCAGCTCGGGACCTAGAGCCACCTACGAGCAGTACTTC.